The 32 T cell receptor beta chains reported below all come from one sample, sequenced in a study of T cells after yellow fever vaccination. TCRdb re-called the 5' RACE reads through MiXCR, storing one row per CDR3 protein. The sample has about 120,000 distinct CDR3 sequences; over 8% are singletons. Sequences were derived from CD8+ T cells sorted from PBMCs, sampled on the day of the yellow fever booster vaccination. Every receptor here comes from a man between 18 and 35 years old who received the YFV17D yellow fever vaccine.

This clonotype was detected only a few times. The V gene is TRBV5-1, the J gene TRBJ1-5; D uncertain. The V end lost 3 bases, the J end lost 5 bases, and 12 bases lay between the germline ends. The CDR3 is made up of 14 amino acids. Germline assignment: CDR1 SGHRS and CDR2 YFSETQ. CDR3 sequence (DNA): TGCGCCAGCAGCTCACAAGGCGGCGATCAGCCCCAGCATTTT. As protein: CASSSQGGDQPQHF.

This clonotype has only a few counts. The chain carries TRBV7-6 and TRBJ1-3; TRBD1 might be the D (6 bases). Germline-derived CDR1 and CDR2 are SGHVS and FNYEAQ. V was trimmed by 0 bases and J by 0 bases, leaving 9 bases between them. The CDR3 runs to 16 residues. The CDR3 bases are TGTGCCAGCAGCTTAGCGGTGACAGGCTCTGGAAACACCATATATTTT. This encodes CASSLAVTGSGNTIYF.

This chain uses TRBV6-2 or TRBV6-3 with TRBJ2-1, with a possible D match to TRBD2 (5 bases). CDR3 size: 15 residues. Looked up from germline, CDR1 is MNHEY and CDR2 is SVGEGT. Trimming removed 3 bases from V and 9 bases from J, with 18 bases in between. The CDR3 sequence is CASSYTGIGSGEQFF. The DNA of the CDR3 is TGTGCCAGCAGTTATACGGGGATTGGGAGTGGTGAGCAGTTCTTC.

J is TRBJ1-5 and V is TRBV6-1, with D maybe TRBD1 (6 bases). CDR3 length: 13 residues. From germline, CDR1 is MNHNS and CDR2 SASEGT. Trimming pared 3 bases from V and 7 bases from J, leaving 10 bases between. CDR3 nucleotides: TGTGCCAGCAGTGATTGGGGGCGGCAGCCCCAGCATTTT. Translated: CASSDWGRQPQHF.

A few counts support this clonotype. The chain's CDR3 is CASSVGPGGDHNYGYTF. In DNA, the CDR3 is TGTGCCAGCAGCGTAGGTCCAGGGGGGGATCACAACTATGGCTACACCTTC. The J gene is TRBJ1-2, the V gene TRBV9; TRBD1 matches 7 bases. The CDR3 loop spans 17 amino acids. CDR1 is SGDLS, CDR2 YYNGEE, per germline. V lost 0 bases and J lost 2; bases outside the gene matches: 10.

The gene calls are TRBV14 and TRBJ2-1; 10 bases agree with TRBD2. J gave up 2 bases and V 4 bases, and 2 bases lay outside the gene matches. The CDR3 length is 15 residues. Germline assignment: CDR1 SGHDN and CDR2 FVKESK. The CDR3, as DNA: TGTGCCAGCAGCCCCAGCGGGGGGGCCTACAATGAGCAGTTCTTC. Protein: CASSPSGGAYNEQFF.

In this sample, this clonotype turned up a few times. The chain carries TRBV12-3 or TRBV12-4 and TRBJ1-4, with 7 positions matching TRBD1. The CDR3 extends over 11 amino acids. With 0 bases clipped from V and 14 bases from J, the junction kept 0 bases outside the gene matches. The CDR3 here is CASSLAQGLFF. CDR3 coding DNA: TGTGCCAGCAGTTTAGCACAGGGGCTGTTTTTT.

This clonotype occurred a few times. The chain has TRBV7-2 and TRBJ2-1; tentatively, D is TRBD2 (5 bases). V lost 6 bases, J lost 0 bases, and 12 bases lay in between. This CDR3 spans 15 amino acids. Germline values: CDR1 SGHTA, CDR2 FQGNSA. For the CDR3, the DNA is TGTGCCAGCAGATTCGGGGTGAGCTCCTACAATGAGCAGTTCTTC. Encoded protein: CASRFGVSSYNEQFF.

There are a few counts of this clonotype. The chain is built from TRBV7-9 and TRBJ2-1, with a tentative D call TRBD2 (5 bases). The CDR3 has 15 residues. From germline, CDR1 is SEHNR and CDR2 FQNEAQ (reference sequence). V lost 4 bases, J lost 2 bases, and 12 bases lay in between. The CDR3 region has the DNA TGTGCCAGCAGCTCTCCCCCGGGGACCTACAATGAGCAGTTCTTC. It specifies CASSSPPGTYNEQFF.

The rearrangement links TRBV29-1 to TRBJ2-4; D gene unclear. Germline values: CDR1 SQVTM, CDR2 ANQGSEA. The CDR3 loop spans 14 amino acids. Trimming shortened V by 4 bases and J by 5 bases, and 15 bases separated the two germline ends. CDR3 sequence: CSVGHPNTENIQYF. The CDR3 DNA follows: TGCAGCGTTGGGCACCCCAATACCGAAAACATTCAGTACTTC.

V is TRBV4-2 and J is TRBJ1-2; a possible D gene is TRBD1 (5 bases). The CDR3 runs to 16 residues. Trimming pared 1 base from V and 3 bases from J, leaving 15 bases between. Germline-derived CDR1 and CDR2 are LGHNA and YNFKEQ. As DNA, the CDR3 is TGTGCCAGCAGCCAAGGGGTTCAGGGTCCTCACTATGGCTACACCTTC. As protein: CASSQGVQGPHYGYTF.

The chain uses TRBV6-2 or TRBV6-3 and TRBJ2-7; TRBD2 matches 9 bases. The CDR3 spans 16 residues. V lost 0 bases and J lost 2; bases outside the gene matches: 5. Germline CDR1 reads MNHEY; CDR2 reads SVGEGT. The CDR3 DNA is TGTGCCAGCAGTTACTCCCAAGGCGGGGGGGCCTACGAGCAGTACTTC. It yields the protein CASSYSQGGGAYEQYF.

There are a few counts of this clonotype. This chain uses TRBV29-1 with TRBJ2-1; 7 positions agree with TRBD2. Germline CDR1 SQVTM, CDR2 ANQGSEA. The V gene end was trimmed by 7 bases and the J gene end by 0 bases; junction bases not matched to a gene: 6. CDR3 length: 14 amino acids. In nucleotides, the CDR3 is TGCAGCGCCGGAGCGGGGAGCTCCTACAATGAGCAGTTCTTC. Translation gives CSAGAGSSYNEQFF.

The J gene is TRBJ2-1, the V gene TRBV28; a weak D match, TRBD1 (6 bases). The CDR3 loop spans 16 amino acids. The V gene lost 4 bases and the J gene lost 1 base, with 14 bases spanning the gap. CDR1 is MDHEN and CDR2 is SYDVKM in the germline V gene. In DNA form, the CDR3 reads TGTGCCAGCAGTTCGGTGGACAGCCTTTCCTACAATGAGCAGTTCTTC. Its protein is CASSSVDSLSYNEQFF.

This clonotype has only a few counts. The junction differs from germline at one of its ends, possibly a read error. The chain has TRBV5-8 and TRBJ2-7, with D unresolved. CDR1 is SGHTS and CDR2 is YDEGEE in the germline V gene. This CDR3 has 8 amino acids. The CDR3 is CASSLFLF. The CDR3 DNA follows: TGTGCCAGCAGCTTGTTCCTCTTC.

This chain uses TRBV7-6 with TRBJ1-5; 7 nucleotides agree with TRBD1. The CDR3 contains 14 residues. CDR1 and CDR2 from the germline V gene are SGHVS and FNYEAQ. V shed 5 bases and J 3 bases; nucleotides not matched to a gene: 4. In nucleotides, the CDR3 is TGTGCCAGCAGCGGACAGGAAGCCAATCAGCCCCAGCATTTT. Residues: CASSGQEANQPQHF.

V is TRBV7-2 and J is TRBJ1-2; 9 positions match TRBD1. Germline CDR1 is SGHTA and CDR2 is FQGNSA. The V and J ends lost 1 base and 6 bases, in that order; junction bases with no gene match: 9. This CDR3 comprises 16 residues. The CDR3 spells CASSLVPRTGDNGYTF. The CDR3 DNA follows: TGTGCCAGCAGCTTAGTACCCCGGACAGGGGATAATGGCTACACCTTC.

The V call is TRBV5-5, the J call TRBJ2-2; D unresolved. CDR3 length equals 13 residues. Germline lookup yields CDR1 SGHKS and CDR2 YYEKEE (reference sequence). Trimming left V 1 base short and J 6 bases short, with 7 bases between. The CDR3 bases are TGTGCCAGCAGCTTGAAAGGCTCCGGGGAGCTGTTTTTT. This encodes CASSLKGSGELFF.

The chain employs TRBV12-3 or TRBV12-4 and TRBJ2-1; D gene uncertain. V lost 6 bases and J 2 bases, leaving 8 bases between the germline ends. CDR3 length: 13 residues. CDR3 in amino acids: CASSLRTYNEQFF. The CDR3 region has the DNA TGTGCCAGCAGCTTAAGGACCTACAATGAGCAGTTCTTC.

CDR3 DNA sequence: TGCAGTGCTACTACCTCTGGAAACACCATATATTTT. Translated, it gives CSATTSGNTIYF. This chain joins TRBV20-1 and TRBJ1-3; D is unclear. V was pared by 4 bases and J by 0 bases, with 4 bases between. Germline assignment: CDR1 DFQATT and CDR2 SNEGSKA (reference sequence). CDR3 length equals 12 residues.

This clonotype has more than one count but fewer than ten. The CDR3 is CASSHPGLPNQETQYF. The CDR3 DNA sequence: TGTGCCAGCAGCCATCCGGGACTACCTAATCAAGAGACCCAGTACTTC. The chain uses TRBV28 and TRBJ2-5; TRBD2 aligns across 7 bases. Germline CDR1 reads MDHEN; CDR2 reads SYDVKM. The ends lost 6 bases at V and 2 bases at J; junction bases unmatched: 12. The CDR3 is 16 amino acids.

On this clonotype itself: A junction end diverges from the germline sequence, so it may reflect a read error. The rearrangement joins TRBV5-1 to TRBJ2-1; TRBD2 might be the D (6 bases). Per the germline V gene, CDR1 is SGHRS and CDR2 is YFSETQ. The CDR3 extends over 15 amino acids. CDR3: CASTLVGTPNNEQFF. For the CDR3, the DNA is TGCGCCAGCACCTTGGTCGGGACTCCAAATAATGAGCAGTTCTTC.

The CDR3 is CAAIRGNTEAFF. In DNA, the CDR3 is TGTGCCGCCATCCGGGGGAACACTGAAGCTTTCTTT. The chain couples TRBV6-5 to TRBJ1-1; D not certain. The CDR3 contains 12 residues. V was cut by 11 bases and J by 1 base, with 11 bases left in between. CDR1 MNHEY and CDR2 SVGAGI come from the germline V gene.

The gene calls are TRBV7-9 and TRBJ2-3, with a weak D call TRBD2 (5 bases). Germline assignment: CDR1 SEHNR and CDR2 FQNEAQ (reference sequence). The V gene lost 7 bases and the J gene lost 5 bases, with 10 bases spanning the gap. The CDR3 is 12 residues long. The CDR3 region is CASTLEEDTQYF. The DNA for the CDR3 is TGTGCCAGCACCCTGGAGGAAGATACGCAGTATTTT.

This chain connects TRBV6-2 or TRBV6-3 to TRBJ1-5, with 8 bases fitting TRBD1. Looked up from germline, CDR1 is MNHEY and CDR2 is SVGEGT. CDR3 size: 14 residues. Unmatched junction bases numbered 7, after V lost 6 bases and J lost 6 bases. The CDR3 here is CASRTDRGGQPQHF. CDR3 sequence (DNA): TGTGCCAGCAGGACAGACAGGGGCGGTCAGCCCCAGCATTTT.

This clonotype came up a few times. V usage is TRBV4-3 and J usage is TRBJ2-1, with 8 positions matching TRBD1. Looked up from germline, CDR1 is LGHNA and CDR2 is YSLEER. The CDR3 is 15 residues long. V shed 7 bases, J shed 4 bases, and the junction held 9 bases outside the gene matches. CDR3 sequence: CASKTGTGGYNEQFF. The CDR3 nucleotides read TGCGCCAGCAAGACCGGGACAGGAGGGTACAATGAGCAGTTCTTC.

This clonotype was seen a single time. The chain uses TRBV5-4 and TRBJ1-2; unclear D gene. The CDR3 covers 14 residues. Germline-derived CDR1 and CDR2 are SGHNT and YYREEE (reference sequence). Between the trimmed V and J ends, which lost 3 bases and 0 bases, there was a span of 9 bases. This chain's CDR3 is CASSSTEANYGYTF. CDR3 coding DNA: TGTGCCAGCAGCTCGACGGAAGCTAACTATGGCTACACCTTC.

This clonotype was recorded many times. This rearrangement joins TRBV4-3 to TRBJ2-7; D is perhaps TRBD2 (6 bases). This CDR3 comprises 15 residues. V lost 1 base and J lost 0, with 10 bases in between. Germline V gene sequence: CDR1 LGHNA, CDR2 YSLEER. The CDR3 spells CASSQARGSSYEQYF. Written as DNA, the CDR3 is TGCGCCAGCAGCCAAGCGCGGGGAAGCTCCTACGAGCAGTACTTC.

This clonotype has just a few counts. The chain joins TRBV7-2 to TRBJ1-3; D is possibly TRBD1 (5 bases). The CDR3 extends over 15 amino acids. Trimming took 2 bases from V and 0 from J, leaving 8 bases between them. The germline gives CDR1 SGHTA, CDR2 FQGNSA. CDR3: CASSLWDLSGNTIYF. DNA for the CDR3: TGTGCCAGCAGCTTATGGGACCTCTCTGGAAACACCATATATTTT.

V usage is TRBV30 and J usage is TRBJ1-2; D gene uncertain. This CDR3 spans 15 amino acids. Trimming took 5 bases from V and 1 from J, leaving 17 bases between them. Germline CDR1 is GTSNPN and CDR2 is SVGIG (reference sequence). In DNA form, the CDR3 reads TGTGCCTGGTCTACGGAAGGCTTTAGTAACTATGGCTACACCTTC. It yields the protein CAWSTEGFSNYGYTF.

The J gene is TRBJ2-7, the V gene TRBV15; the match to TRBD1 covers 7 bases. Germline V gene lookup returns CDR1 LNHNV and CDR2 YYDKDF (reference sequence). V lost 0 bases, J lost 3 bases, and 8 bases stayed unmatched. CDR3 length: 16 residues. Here the CDR3 reads CATSRDPGTANYEQYV. In DNA, the CDR3 is TGTGCCACCAGCAGAGATCCCGGGACAGCAAACTACGAGCAGTACGTC.

The chain joins TRBV7-9 to TRBJ2-1; TRBD1 aligns across 7 bases. Looked up from germline, CDR1 is SEHNR and CDR2 is FQNEAQ (reference sequence). The CDR3 is 13 residues long. Trimming cost V 5 bases and J 9 bases; bases outside gene matches: 7. The CDR3 DNA sequence: TGTGCCAGCAGCCCGACAGGGTTTCGTGAGCAGTTCTTC. It is translated as CASSPTGFREQFF.